The 2 T cell receptor beta chains presented below share a single source sample, sequenced in a study of technical replicates of blood from a handful of donors listed by TCRdb under 2017. The library was built by means of the immunoSEQ multiplex PCR assay. TCRdb limited this immuneACCESS table to in-frame rearrangements with V and J called. A share of clones is missing; checked studies link under half to unresolved V genes, and the rest is unexplained. In this sample the table shows around 70,000 clones, roughly 94% of which occur a single time. Around 0.24% of the sample lies in the top ten. The sample was T cells isolated from PBMCs. The source is a human donor in good health.

The chain is built from TRBV5-1 and TRBJ2-5, with TRBD2 matching over 10 bases. This CDR3 is built from 16 residues. CDR1 and CDR2 from the germline V gene are SGHRS and YFSETQ. J lost 5 bases, V lost 0 bases, and 7 bases had no gene match. DNA of the CDR3: TGCGCCAGCAGCTTGGGCTCTAGCGGGGGTAAGGAGACCCAGTACTTC. As protein: CASSLGSSGGKETQYF.

V gene TRBV5-1 combines with J gene TRBJ2-7, with D perhaps matching TRBD1 (5 bases). Germline V lookup: CDR1 SGHRS, CDR2 YFSETQ. V was shortened by 1 base and J by 0 bases, with 8 bases between the two germline ends. The CDR3 runs to 14 residues. DNA for the CDR3: TGCGCCAGCAGCTTGTTTGACAGCTCCTACGAGCAGTACTTC. The encoded protein is CASSLFDSSYEQYF.